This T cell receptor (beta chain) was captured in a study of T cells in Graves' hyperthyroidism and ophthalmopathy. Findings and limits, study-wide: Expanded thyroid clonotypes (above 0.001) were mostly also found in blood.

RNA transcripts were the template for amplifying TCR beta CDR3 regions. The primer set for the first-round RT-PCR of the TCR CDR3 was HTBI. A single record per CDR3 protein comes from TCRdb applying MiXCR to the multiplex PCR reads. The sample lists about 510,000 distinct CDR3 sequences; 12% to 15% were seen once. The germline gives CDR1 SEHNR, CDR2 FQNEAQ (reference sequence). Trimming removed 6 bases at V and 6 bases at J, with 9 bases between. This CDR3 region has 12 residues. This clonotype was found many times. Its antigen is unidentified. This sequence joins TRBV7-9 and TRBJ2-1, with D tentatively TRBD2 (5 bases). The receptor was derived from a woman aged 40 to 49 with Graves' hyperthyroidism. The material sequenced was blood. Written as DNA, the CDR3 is TGTGCCAGCAGTCCTACTAGCAATGAGCAGTTCTTC. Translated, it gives CASSPTSNEQFF. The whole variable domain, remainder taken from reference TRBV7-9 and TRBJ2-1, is DTGVSQNPRHKITKRGQNVTFRCDPISEHNRLYWYRQTLGQGPEFLTYFQNEAQLEKSRLLSDRFSAERPKGSFSTLEIQRTEQGDSAMYLCASSPTSNEQFFGPGTRLTVL.